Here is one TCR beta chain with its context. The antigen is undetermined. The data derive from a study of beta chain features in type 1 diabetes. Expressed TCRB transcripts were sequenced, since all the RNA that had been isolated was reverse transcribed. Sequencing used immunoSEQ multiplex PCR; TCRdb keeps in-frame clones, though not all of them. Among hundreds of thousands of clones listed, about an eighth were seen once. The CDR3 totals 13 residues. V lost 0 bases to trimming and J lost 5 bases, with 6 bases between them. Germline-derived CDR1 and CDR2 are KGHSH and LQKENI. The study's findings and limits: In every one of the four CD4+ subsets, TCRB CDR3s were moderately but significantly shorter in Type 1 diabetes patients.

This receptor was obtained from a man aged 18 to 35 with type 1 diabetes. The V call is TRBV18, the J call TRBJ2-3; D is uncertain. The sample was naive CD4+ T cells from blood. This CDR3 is CASSPPSVDTQYF. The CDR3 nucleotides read TGTGCCAGCTCACCACCGTCGGTAGATACGCAGTATTTT.